The next 10 T cell receptor beta chains were all read from a single sample in a study of cytomegalovirus exposure and HLA in healthy donors. Primers included in the PCR were 60 Vbeta and 13 Jbeta primers. Using immunoSEQ multiplex PCR, the repertoire was profiled, and TCRdb retains in-frame clones only, with some absent. The sample contains 90,000 to 120,000 clones, roughly 85% of which appear only once. What was sequenced was PBMCs. The receptors come from a woman in her forties in good health and CMV-seronegative.

This clone was found a few times. This chain links TRBV18 with TRBJ2-7; TRBD2 aligns across 12 bases. V lost 5 bases and J lost 6; bases outside the gene matches: 11. The CDR3 has 16 amino acids. CDR1 and CDR2 from the germline V gene are KGHSH and LQKENI. The CDR3 nucleotides read TGTGCCAGCTCAAAAACCGGGACTAGCGGGCCCAGCGAGCAGTACTTC. As protein: CASSKTGTSGPSEQYF. Full variable domain (outside the CDR3, taken from reference TRBV18 and TRBJ2-7): NAGVMQNPRHLVRRRGQEARLRCSPMKGHSHVYWYRQLPEEGLKFMVYLQKENIIDESGMPKERFSAEFPKEGPSILRIQQVVRGDSAAYFCASSKTGTSGPSEQYFGPGTRLTVT.

The chain links TRBV7-8 to TRBJ1-6; D unclear. The CDR3 length is 12 residues. Deletions cut 5 bases from V and 8 bases from J, with 7 bases between. The germline CDR1 and CDR2 sequences are SGHVS and FQNEAQ. CDR3 sequence reads: CASSPADSPLHF. CDR3 bases: TGTGCCAGCAGCCCCGCGGATTCACCCCTCCACTTT.

The rearrangement links TRBV7-9 to TRBJ2-3, with a tentative D call TRBD1 (6 bases). Germline V gene lookup returns CDR1 SEHNR and CDR2 FQNEAQ (reference sequence). Trimming removed 4 bases at V and 5 bases at J, with 13 bases between. The CDR3 has 14 residues. The CDR3 reads CASSSTGSKDTQYF. Here the CDR3 DNA reads TGTGCCAGCAGCTCCACAGGGTCCAAAGATACGCAGTATTTT.

V is TRBV2 and J is TRBJ2-7, with D possibly matching TRBD1 (5 bases). Trimming took off 2 bases at V and 6 bases at J, with 14 bases between the two ends. The CDR3 runs to 14 residues. The germline V gene has CDR1 SNHLY and CDR2 FYNNEI. The CDR3: CASSETQGWSEQYF. The CDR3 coding sequence is TGTGCCAGCAGTGAAACTCAGGGTTGGAGCGAGCAGTACTTC.

V and J are TRBV27 and TRBJ2-1; D possibly corresponds to TRBD1 (5 bases). This CDR3 contains 13 residues. The V end was cut by 9 bases, the J end by 0 bases, with 9 bases between. Germline V gives CDR1 MNHEY, CDR2 SMNVEV (reference sequence). CDR3 loop: CASTTGSYNEQFF. CDR3 DNA: TGTGCCAGTACCACAGGCTCCTACAATGAGCAGTTCTTC.

This clone has only one observation. The chain has TRBV6-6 and TRBJ2-7; D might be TRBD2 (5 bases). The CDR3 sequence is 15 residues long. V was trimmed by 6 bases and J by 4 bases, leaving 19 bases between them. The germline CDR1 and CDR2 sequences are MNHNY and SVGAGI (reference sequence). The chain's CDR3 is CASRPFGLASYEQYF. In DNA, the CDR3 is TGTGCCAGCAGGCCTTTTGGGCTAGCCTCTTACGAGCAGTACTTC.

Written as DNA, the CDR3 is TGTGCCAGCAGCTTGGATCCTCTCGCGGCCGGCTTCTATGGCTACACCTTC. Residues: CASSLDPLAAGFYGYTF. This chain connects TRBV5-6 to TRBJ1-2; D remains unclear. This CDR3 is built from 17 residues. Trimming cost V 0 bases and J 4 bases, with 19 bases left between them. Looked up from germline, CDR1 is SGHDT and CDR2 is YYEEEE.

This chain joins TRBV7-6 and TRBJ1-3; no definite D call. Germline V gene data show CDR1 as SGHVS and CDR2 as FNYEAQ. There are 15 residues in the CDR3. V lost 1 base and J lost 0, with 7 bases in between. The CDR3 is CASSLGRNSGNTIYF. CDR3 nucleotide sequence: TGTGCCAGCAGCTTAGGCAGGAACTCTGGAAACACCATATATTTT.

The chain couples TRBV5-5 to TRBJ1-1, with no clear D. This CDR3 has 14 amino acids. V lost 4 bases, J lost 0 bases, and 10 bases lay in between. Germline CDR1 and CDR2: SGHKS and YYEKEE (reference sequence). The CDR3 region has the DNA TGTGCCAGCAGCGGGAGCTTATTGAACACTGAAGCTTTCTTT. Its protein product is CASSGSLLNTEAFF.

CDR3 region: CASRIDRDAGYTF. The CDR3 nucleotides read TGTGCCAGCAGAATCGACAGGGACGCTGGCTACACCTTC. V and J are TRBV7-2 and TRBJ1-2; TRBD1 matches 7 bases. J lost 7 bases, V lost 6 bases, and 8 bases had no gene match. The germline V gene encodes CDR1 SGHTA and CDR2 FQGNSA. This CDR3 has 13 amino acids.